This record covers a single T cell receptor beta chain. The data are from a study of cytomegalovirus exposure and HLA in healthy donors. Amplification used 60 Vbeta primers and 13 Jbeta primers. Clones were sequenced by immunoSEQ multiplex PCR, and TCRdb holds only the in-frame ones, with some missing. Of 180,000 or so clones listed, 75% to 90% are singletons. V gave up 6 bases and J gave up 3 bases; unmatched junction bases: 4. In germline, CDR1 is PRHDT, CDR2 FYEKMQ (reference sequence). This CDR3 has 14 amino acids. Sequencing input: PBMCs. The TCR comes from a man younger than 35 in good health and CMV-seropositive. The chain couples TRBV13 to TRBJ2-2; 7 bases agree with TRBD1. The CDR3 here is CASREGAYTGELFF. CDR3 in DNA: TGTGCCAGCAGAGAGGGGGCCTACACCGGGGAGCTGTTTTTT. The variable domain in full, with the rest retrieved from reference TRBV13 and TRBJ2-2, is AAGVIQSPRHLIKEKRETATLKCYPIPRHDTVYWYQQGPGQDPQFLISFYEKMQSDKGSIPDRFSAQQFSDYHSELNMSSLELGDSALYFCASREGAYTGELFFGEGSRLTVL.